A selection of T cell receptor beta chains follows, all from one sample in a study of blood T cell repertoires in COVID-19. The data were produced by immunoSEQ multiplex PCR, yet TCRdb's version contains in-frame clones alone and is incomplete. The sample carries 200,000 or so clones, more than 65% recorded once. The sequencing input was peripheral blood. These TCRs come from a woman aged 55 to 70 with acute or convalescent COVID-19. CDR3s include the opening cysteine and the closing phenylalanine or tryptophan.

v_call: TRBV6-1; cdr3_length: 14; cdr3_aa: CASSEGQINSPLHF
v_call: TRBV6-2/TRBV6-3; cdr3_length: 15; cdr3_aa: CASSYSDRGGRGAFF
v_call: TRBV30; cdr3_length: 12; cdr3_aa: CAWSGMYTEAFF
v_call: TRBV6-2/TRBV6-3; cdr3_length: 14; cdr3_aa: CASTPGQGHYGYTF
v_call: TRBV11-1; cdr3_length: 13; cdr3_aa: CASSPRTSYEQYF
v_call: TRBV29-1; cdr3_length: 16; cdr3_aa: CSAYKRGCSAGNTIYF
v_call: TRBV7-2; cdr3_length: 15; cdr3_aa: CASSAPSGGAYTQYF
v_call: TRBV2; cdr3_length: 14; cdr3_aa: CASSDQGLNSPLHF
v_call: TRBV15; cdr3_length: 14; cdr3_aa: CATSPSGWWNEQFF
v_call: TRBV3-1/TRBV3-2; cdr3_length: 14; cdr3_aa: CASSQDYSGNTIYF
v_call: TRBV5-5; cdr3_length: 13; cdr3_aa: CASSWRTGTEAFF
v_call: TRBV5-1; cdr3_length: 16; cdr3_aa: CASSLASAGSWEKLFF
v_call: TRBV18; cdr3_length: 16; cdr3_aa: CASSPVNSGVLHEQYF
v_call: TRBV19; cdr3_length: 14; cdr3_aa: CASRAQGITGELFF
v_call: TRBV3-1/TRBV3-2; cdr3_length: 12; cdr3_aa: CASSQAIGEAFF
v_call: TRBV29-1; cdr3_length: 13; cdr3_aa: CSVSREMVTEAFF
v_call: TRBV27; cdr3_length: 15; cdr3_aa: CASRGSGPYNSPLHF
v_call: TRBV6-1; cdr3_length: 16; cdr3_aa: CASSEALTGNGDGYTF
v_call: TRBV29-1; cdr3_length: 14; cdr3_aa: CSVGPTGQNEKLFF